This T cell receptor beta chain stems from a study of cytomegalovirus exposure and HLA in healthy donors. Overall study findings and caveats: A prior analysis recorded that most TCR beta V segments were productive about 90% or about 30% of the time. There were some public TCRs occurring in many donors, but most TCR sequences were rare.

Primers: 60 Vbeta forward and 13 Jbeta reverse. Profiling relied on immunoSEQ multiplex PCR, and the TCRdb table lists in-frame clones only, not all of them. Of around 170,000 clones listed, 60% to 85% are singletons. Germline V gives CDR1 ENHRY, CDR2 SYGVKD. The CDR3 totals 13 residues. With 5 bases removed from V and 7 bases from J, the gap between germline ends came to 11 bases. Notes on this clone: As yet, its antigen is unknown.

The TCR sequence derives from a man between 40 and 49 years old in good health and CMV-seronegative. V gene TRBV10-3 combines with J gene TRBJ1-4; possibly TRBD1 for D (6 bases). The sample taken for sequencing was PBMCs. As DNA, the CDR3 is TGTGCCATCAGTACGGGACACCTTGAAAAACTGTTTTTT. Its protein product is CAISTGHLEKLFF.